This T cell receptor (beta chain) stems from a study of blood T cell repertoires in COVID-19. Study-wide background: Samples of COVID-19 (acute and convalescent) were obtained from the United States, Italy and Spain.

The study drew participants aged 18 to 89 years from roughly 25 US areas. The CDR3 is 16 amino acids. The V gene lost 1 base and the J gene lost 4 bases, with 17 bases spanning the gap. CDR1 WSHSY and CDR2 SAAADI come from the germline V gene. Original handling: It was from reference gene primer amplification that nucleated cell counts were estimated. Clones were sequenced by immunoSEQ multiplex PCR, and TCRdb holds only the in-frame ones, with some missing. V and J calls and clone size are as listed in that table; D and trimming were resolved from the DNA. The sample holds 450,000 to 600,000 clones, around 87% seen once.

The TCR sequence derives from a woman aged 18-29 years who had recovered from COVID-19. This chain connects TRBV10-2 to TRBJ2-7, with D perhaps matching TRBD1 (8 bases). The sequencing sample was made of PBMCs or T cells enriched from blood (not recorded which). The CDR3 protein is CASSEFQTGEGYEQYF. The CDR3 bases are TGCGCCAGCAGTGAGTTTCAGACAGGGGAGGGTTACGAGCAGTACTTC.